This T cell receptor beta chain came from a study of cytomegalovirus exposure and HLA in healthy donors. For the study at large: The Caucasian-associated ancestry cluster held roughly 78% of around 380 genotyped donors.

The PCR ran on 60 Vbeta and 13 Jbeta primers. The protocol was immunoSEQ multiplex PCR, while the TCRdb copy is restricted to in-frame clones and leaves out a portion. The data contain 95,000 to 150,000 clones, 70% to 80% of them singletons. This clone was counted between two and nine times. Its antigen is unidentified. Study results and limitations: Researchers catalogued approximately 170 TCR beta chains as cytomegalovirus-associated. For presence/absence analyses, sequencing depth was assumed to be roughly uniform across donors.

V dropped 1 base and J dropped 4; count of bases not matched to a gene: 3. This CDR3 is built from 15 residues. The germline V gene encodes CDR1 SGHNT and CDR2 YYREEE (reference sequence). Specimen: PBMCs. The gene calls are TRBV5-4 and TRBJ2-7, with TRBD2 identical over 12 bases. This TCR derives from a man in his fifties or sixties in good health and CMV-seronegative. The CDR3 protein is CASSLSTSGGYEQYF. CDR3 bases: TGTGCCAGCAGCTTGTCGACTAGCGGGGGTTACGAGCAGTACTTC. The entire variable domain, with the rest obtained from reference TRBV5-4 and TRBJ2-7, is as follows: ETGVTQSPTHLIKTRGQQVTLRCSSQSGHNTVSWYQQALGQGPQFIFQYYREEENGRGNFPPRFSGLQFPNYSSELNVNALELDDSALYLCASSLSTSGGYEQYFGPGTRLTVT.